Listed below are T cell receptor beta chains from one sample, sequenced in a study of blood T cell repertoires in COVID-19. The protocol was immunoSEQ multiplex PCR, while the TCRdb copy is restricted to in-frame clones and leaves out a portion. The sample shows 170,000 or so clones, around 86% of them seen only once. The sequencing sample was made of peripheral blood. The source is a man aged 35-49 years with active or convalescent COVID-19. The CDR3 runs from the conserved cysteine through the conserved F or W.

V gene,CDR3 protein
TRBV5-1,CASSSDNPVNEKLFF
TRBV4-2,CASSQEFSAAYEQYF
TRBV5-4,CASSWRDGEAFF
TRBV7-3,CASSPGRESYGYTF
TRBV6-5,CASMNDTPNTGELFF
TRBV21-1,CASSKRLGTSRAGELFF
TRBV9,CASSVVGLAGAHQETQYF
TRBV7-9,CASSLRGSYNSPLHF
TRBV2,CASSSTGGSTPLHF
TRBV19,CASTPRRGGYGYTF
TRBV10-2,CASSRVANTGELFF
TRBV6-2/TRBV6-3,CASSQDRNQPQHF
TRBV12-3/TRBV12-4,CASSEDYEQYF
TRBV5-4,CASSPATLAGGVDTQYF
TRBV7-9,CASSHGQGGQPLHF
TRBV5-6,CASSLVQPQHF
TRBV7-2,CASSPRSNYEQYF
TRBV28,CASSPPTGITEAFF